These 20 T cell receptor beta chains were sequenced from one sample in a study of vaccination and CD4 T cells after COVID-19. No cognate antigen is known for these TCRs. Oncomine TCR Beta short-read sequencing was applied to DNA from cultured CD4+ T cells. TCRdb processed the PCR reads anew with MiXCR; each CDR3 protein has one entry. The sample yields 7,500 to 10,000 distinct CDR3 sequences, approximately 19% seen once. The treatment was: roughly 10-day PBMC culture with coronavirus spike peptide pools or control peptides (ViraFEST assay). Sequenced material: CD4+ T cells from blood, cultured in vitro, taken after SARS-CoV-2 vaccination. Receptors were obtained from a human donor who had recovered from COVID-19.

This clonotype is classed as medium-sized (0.01 to 0.1%). The rearrangement uses TRBV20-1 and TRBJ2-7, with D possibly being TRBD2 (5 bases). V was cut by 0 bases and J by 0 bases, with 15 bases left in between. CDR3 size: 16 residues. CDR1 and CDR2 from the germline V gene are DFQATT and SNEGSKA (reference sequence). The CDR3 region is CSARDSRSGSSYEQYF. CDR3 nucleotide sequence: TGCAGTGCTAGAGATAGTCGGTCTGGGAGCTCCTACGAGCAGTACTTC.

The CDR3 DNA sequence: TGTGCCAGCAATCGGGACAGGACAGAGGCCTACGAGCAGTACTTC. It translates to CASNRDRTEAYEQYF. The chain combines TRBV6-1 with TRBJ2-7; 8 bases are a match to TRBD1. The V segment lost 7 bases and the J segment 2 bases; nucleotides outside the gene matches: 10. This CDR3 is built from 15 residues. Germline loops: CDR1 MNHNS, CDR2 SASEGT.

Only a few counts were recorded for this clonotype. The chain couples TRBV11-3 to TRBJ2-4, with TRBD2 identical over 8 bases. After removal of 5 bases from V and 3 bases from J, the junction contained 6 bases not matched to a gene. The CDR3 runs 15 residues. Germline V gives CDR1 SGHNT, CDR2 YENEEA. CDR3 in DNA: TGTGCCAGCAGCACTAGCGGAGGGCGCAAAAACATTCAGTACTTC. It specifies CASSTSGGRKNIQYF. Filled out from reference TRBV11-3 and TRBJ2-4, the complete variable domain reads EAGVVQSPRYKIIEKKQPVAFWCNPISGHNTLYWYLQNLGQGPELLIRYENEEAVDDSQLPKDRFSAERLKGVDSTLKIQPAELGDSAVYLCASSTSGGRKNIQYFGAGTRLSVL.

The chain recombines TRBV20-1 with TRBJ2-2; D gene uncertain. Germline V lookup: CDR1 DFQATT, CDR2 SNEGSKA (reference sequence). CDR3 length equals 12 residues. DNA for the CDR3: TGCGGTCACACTATGGACACCGGGGAGCTGTTTTTT. Translation: CGHTMDTGELFF.

In this sample, this clonotype turned up a few times. The rearrangement uses TRBV4-2 and TRBJ2-5; TRBD2 matches at 8 bases. The CDR3 extends over 15 amino acids. Germline lookup yields CDR1 LGHNA and CDR2 YNFKEQ. After removal of 0 bases from V and 1 base from J, the junction contained 1 base not matched to a gene. In DNA form, the CDR3 reads TGTGCCAGCAGCCAAGATCGGGGGGGCCAAGAGACCCAGTACTTC. Its translation is CASSQDRGGQETQYF.

The chain employs TRBV4-2 and TRBJ1-6; D is perhaps TRBD1 (6 bases). Trimming shortened V by 3 bases and J by 0 bases, and 18 bases separated the two germline ends. The CDR3 has 19 amino acids. Germline V gene lookup returns CDR1 LGHNA and CDR2 YNFKEQ. CDR3 loop: CASSQLARQAGSYNSPLHF. As DNA, the CDR3 is TGTGCCAGCAGCCAGTTAGCCCGACAGGCTGGCTCCTATAATTCACCCCTCCACTTT.

A few counts support this clonotype. The V gene is TRBV28, the J gene TRBJ2-7; 7 bases align to TRBD2. Germline values: CDR1 MDHEN, CDR2 SYDVKM. The V gene end was trimmed by 8 bases and the J gene end by 1 base; junction bases not matched to a gene: 8. The CDR3 consists of 14 residues. The CDR3 nucleotides are TGTGCCAGCTGCGAGCGGGGCCCTTCCTACGAGCAGTACTTC. It yields the protein CASCERGPSYEQYF.

The chain couples TRBV11-3 to TRBJ2-3, with TRBD1 identical over 9 bases. Germline values: CDR1 SGHNT, CDR2 YENEEA. The CDR3 is 16 amino acids. V lost 3 bases, J lost 4 bases, and 8 bases stayed unmatched. The CDR3 nucleotides are TGTGCCAGCAGCTTGGGGCCGGGACAGGGAGCAGATACGCAGTATTTT. As protein: CASSLGPGQGADTQYF.

This clonotype is medium-sized (0.01 to 0.1%). The chain employs TRBV20-1 and TRBJ1-2; no clear D gene. The V and J ends lost 0 bases and 3 bases respectively, with 14 bases between them. CDR3 length: 15 residues. Germline V gene lookup returns CDR1 DFQATT and CDR2 SNEGSKA (reference sequence). The DNA for the CDR3 is TGCAGTGCTAGAGACCCTATGAGGAGGGACTATGGCTACACCTTC. Translating gives CSARDPMRRDYGYTF.

A few counts support this clonotype. The chain recombines TRBV5-1 with TRBJ2-7; maybe TRBD1 (5 bases). The CDR3 contains 16 residues. Germline CDR1 and CDR2: SGHRS and YFSETQ. Trimming took 2 bases from V and 0 from J, leaving 15 bases between them. CDR3 protein: CASSFTSVRASYEQYF. Here the CDR3 DNA reads TGCGCCAGCAGCTTCACCAGCGTCAGGGCCTCCTACGAGCAGTACTTC.

This clonotype was counted a few times. V usage is TRBV6-2 or TRBV6-3 and J usage is TRBJ2-7; D may be TRBD1 (5 bases). Deletions cut 7 bases from V and 4 bases from J, with 14 bases between. The CDR3 is 13 residues long. Germline V lookup: CDR1 MNHEY, CDR2 SVGEGT. In DNA form, the CDR3 reads TGTGCCAGCATAAAACTTTACAGGTACGAGCAGTACTTC. Residues: CASIKLYRYEQYF.

This clonotype was recorded at least ten times. The chain combines TRBV15 with TRBJ2-7; D not resolved. V dropped 0 bases and J dropped 3 bases, with 9 bases sitting between them. Looked up from germline, CDR1 is LNHNV and CDR2 is YYDKDF (reference sequence). The CDR3 has 14 residues. In nucleotides, the CDR3 is TGTGCCACCAGCAGAGATCTGGGATTCTACGAGCAGTACTTC. Protein: CATSRDLGFYEQYF.

A few counts support this clonotype. The chain carries TRBV7-9 and TRBJ2-7; the D gene is possibly TRBD2 (6 bases). Trimming removed 6 bases from V and 5 bases from J, with 14 bases in between. The CDR3 length is 13 residues. Germline V lookup: CDR1 SEHNR, CDR2 FQNEAQ (reference sequence). The CDR3 DNA is TGTGCCAGCAGTAGGCCGGGGGTAAACGAGCAGTACTTC. This sequence encodes CASSRPGVNEQYF.

In this sample, this clonotype turned up a few times. The genes are TRBV7-9 and TRBJ1-1; D is unresolved. CDR1 SEHNR and CDR2 FQNEAQ come from the germline V gene (reference sequence). This CDR3 contains 14 residues. V was cut by 5 bases and J by 0 bases, with 10 bases left in between. In nucleotides, the CDR3 is TGTGCCAGCAGCCCCGGGTCCATGAACACTGAAGCTTTCTTT. Protein: CASSPGSMNTEAFF.

The rearrangement links TRBV24-1 to TRBJ2-1; 7 bases are shared with TRBD2. Germline assignment: CDR1 KGHDR and CDR2 SFDVKD. The CDR3 spans 14 residues. Trimming at V came to 9 bases and at J to 7 bases, leaving 11 bases not matched to a gene. The CDR3 sequence: CATAGRGRGNEQFF. The CDR3 bases are TGTGCCACCGCCGGGCGGGGGAGAGGGAATGAGCAGTTCTTC.

CDR3: CASSTPRDSGANVLTF. In nucleotides, the CDR3 is TGTGCCAGCTCAACCCCACGGGACTCTGGGGCCAACGTCCTGACTTTC. The chain combines TRBV6-1 with TRBJ2-6; TRBD2 might be the D (5 bases). V lost 8 bases and J lost 0, with 14 bases in between. Germline CDR1 and CDR2: MNHNS and SASEGT. This CDR3 is built from 16 residues.

In this sample, this clonotype is medium-sized. The chain has TRBV6-5 and TRBJ2-5; 7 bases map to TRBD2. Looked up from germline, CDR1 is MNHEY and CDR2 is SVGAGI. Trimming took 0 bases from V and 9 from J; bases not matched to a gene: 13. CDR3 length: 16 residues. CDR3 in amino acids: CASSYSNARAGVSQYF. The CDR3 bases are TGTGCCAGCAGTTACTCGAACGCCAGGGCGGGGGTGTCCCAGTACTTC.

This clonotype ranks as medium-sized. The genes are TRBV24-1 and TRBJ1-2, with a tentative D call TRBD1 (6 bases). The V end was cut by 6 bases, the J end by 10 bases, with 20 bases between. Germline V gene sequence: CDR1 KGHDR, CDR2 SFDVKD. This CDR3 comprises 14 residues. The CDR3 DNA reads TGTGCCACCAGTTCTCCGGACAGCACAGCTGACTACACCTTC. Translating it yields CATSSPDSTADYTF.

This clonotype was seen more than once but under ten times. The genes are TRBV7-2 and TRBJ2-1; D unresolved. The germline V gene encodes CDR1 SGHTA and CDR2 FQGNSA. The CDR3 extends over 12 amino acids. With 2 bases removed from V and 5 bases from J, the gap between germline ends came to 4 bases. The CDR3 DNA follows: TGTGCCAGCAGCTTATTTCACAATGAGCAGTTCTTC. Translated: CASSLFHNEQFF.

In its sample, this clonotype was seen many times. The rearrangement joins TRBV19 to TRBJ2-7, with 7 positions matching TRBD1. With 4 bases clipped from V and 1 base from J, the junction kept 7 bases outside the gene matches. This CDR3 region has 15 residues. Germline CDR1 is LNHDA and CDR2 is SQIVND (reference sequence). This chain's CDR3 is CASSNRRGKSYEQYF. The CDR3 region has the DNA TGTGCCAGTAGTAACCGCAGGGGGAAGTCCTACGAGCAGTACTTC.